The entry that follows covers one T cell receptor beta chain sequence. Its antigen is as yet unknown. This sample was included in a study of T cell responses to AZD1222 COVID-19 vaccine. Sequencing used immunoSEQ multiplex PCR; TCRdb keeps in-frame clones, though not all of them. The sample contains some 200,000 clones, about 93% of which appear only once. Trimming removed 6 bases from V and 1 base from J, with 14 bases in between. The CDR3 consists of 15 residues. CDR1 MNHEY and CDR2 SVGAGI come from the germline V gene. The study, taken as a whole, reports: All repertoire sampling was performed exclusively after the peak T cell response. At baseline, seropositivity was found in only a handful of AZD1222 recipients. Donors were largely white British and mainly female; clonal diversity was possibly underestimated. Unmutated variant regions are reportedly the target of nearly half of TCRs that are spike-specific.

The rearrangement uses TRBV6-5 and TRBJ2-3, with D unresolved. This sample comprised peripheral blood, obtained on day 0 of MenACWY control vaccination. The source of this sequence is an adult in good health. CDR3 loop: CASRVGRMRTDTQYF. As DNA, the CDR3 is TGTGCCAGCAGGGTTGGAAGGATGCGCACAGATACGCAGTATTTT.